Presented here are 4 T cell receptor beta chains from one specimen sequenced in a study of blood T cell repertoires in COVID-19. Clones were sequenced by immunoSEQ multiplex PCR, and TCRdb holds only the in-frame ones, with some missing. The sample includes around 170,000 clones, roughly four fifths seen only once; the top ten take about 6%. Sequencing was carried out using peripheral blood. Receptors originate from a woman aged 40 to 50 with acute or convalescent COVID-19.

The V and J genes are TRBV4-1 and TRBJ1-3; D unclear. The germline gives CDR1 MGHRA, CDR2 YSYEKL. Trimming stripped 8 bases from V and 0 bases from J, with 14 bases between. The CDR3 spans 15 residues. Here the CDR3 DNA reads TGCGCCAGCCGGTCAACAGAGATCTCTGGAAACACCATATATTTT. Translating gives CASRSTEISGNTIYF.

As for this clone: Distinct nucleotide sequences in the sample also encode this CDR3. The chain carries TRBV5-1 and TRBJ2-1, with TRBD1 identical over 10 bases. V shed 4 bases and J 3 bases; nucleotides not matched to a gene: 4. Germline CDR1 is SGHRS and CDR2 is YFSETQ. This CDR3 contains 15 residues. DNA for the CDR3: TGCGCCAGCAGCCTGGGACAGGGGAGCTACAATGAGCAGTTCTTC. Its protein is CASSLGQGSYNEQFF.

The CDR3 coding sequence is TGTGCCAGCCGGGACAGTGTTCTTAATGAAAAACTGTTTTTT. It specifies CASRDSVLNEKLFF. The chain recombines TRBV6-5 with TRBJ1-4; 7 bases align to TRBD1. The germline CDR1 and CDR2 sequences are MNHEY and SVGAGI. This CDR3 comprises 14 residues. V shed 8 bases and J 4 bases; nucleotides not matched to a gene: 7.

This chain joins TRBV2 and TRBJ1-1; 8 positions match TRBD1. The CDR3 covers 13 residues. From germline, CDR1 is SNHLY and CDR2 FYNNEI. V was clipped by 5 bases and J by 12 bases; unmatched bases: 11. As DNA, the CDR3 is TGTGCCAGCAGTAGGGACAGGTCGGAAAAAACTTTCTTT. It yields the protein CASSRDRSEKTFF.